A single TCR beta chain is shown here with its context. The sample originates from a study of healthy donors' naive CD4 and CD8 T cells. CDR3 length: 14 residues. The germline CDR1 and CDR2 sequences are LNHDA and SQIVND (reference sequence). V lost 3 bases to trimming and J lost 2 bases, with 11 bases between them. Each TCR library used 500 ng of total RNA and a linear amplification protocol. Using its own MiXCR run on the reads, TCRdb lists one record per CDR3 protein. The sample consists of 200,000 or so distinct CDR3 sequences, 65% to 75% of them appearing once. The rearrangement uses TRBV19 and TRBJ2-7; D is ambiguous. The TCR comes from a pool of human donors in good health; the sample pools cells from several healthy donors. Sequencing was performed on naive CD4+ and CD8+ T cells sorted from blood, pooled from several donors. The CDR3 coding sequence is TGTGCCAGTAGTATGGAAACTGGAACCTACGAGCAGTACTTC. Translated, it gives CASSMETGTYEQYF.